This TCR beta chain was observed in a study of T cell clonotyping in hematopoietic cell transplantation. About the research overall: Cytoreduction preceded collection of pretransplant recipient samples. Regarding the study as a whole: Without cell sorting, CD4 versus CD8 contributions remain unresolved.

Details on this clone: The antigen is unknown.

Time point given: recipient sample about 28 days before transplant, after cytoreduction. Samples: about 28 days before transplant, then days 30, 100 and 180 after. Looked up from germline, CDR1 is MNHNS and CDR2 is SASEGT. The CDR3 spans 14 residues. The junction had 6 bases not matched to a gene; V was cut back by 3 bases and J by 5 bases. Assay used: immunoSEQ multiplex PCR; TCRdb lists only in-frame clones, some missing. Of about 43,000 clones listed, approximately 81% are singletons. The sequence was obtained from a man between 60 and 70 years old with acute myeloid leukemia. Some clones in this sample may be carry-over from other donors' samples. Sequencing used peripheral blood mononuclear cells, obtained before stem cell transplant. This chain connects TRBV6-1 to TRBJ2-7; 8 nucleotides line up with TRBD1. The CDR3 bases are TGTGCCAGCAGTGAGCGGACAGGGCCCCACGAGCAGTACTTC. It specifies CASSERTGPHEQYF.